This TCR beta chain is from a study of T cells after yellow fever vaccination. Study outcomes and limitations: Researchers cautioned that FACS-sorted repertoires could harbor abundant clonotypes contaminating from the bulk population.

After removal of 1 base from V and 0 bases from J, the junction contained 4 bases not matched to a gene. The CDR3 extends over 16 amino acids. Germline V CDR1 and CDR2: SGHAT, FQNNGV. TCRdb redid the calling of the 5' RACE reads with MiXCR, one entry per CDR3 protein. The sample lists under 300,000 distinct CDR3 sequences; over 10% were seen once. As regards this clonotype: Its antigen is not known.

The V gene is TRBV11-2, the J gene TRBJ2-3, with TRBD2 identical over 7 bases. Sequences were derived from CD4+ T cells sorted from PBMCs, sampled 45 days after the yellow fever booster vaccination. The receptor comes from a man aged 25-45 years who received the YFV17D yellow fever vaccine. The CDR3 DNA reads TGTGCCAGCAGCTTAGGGGGAGGGGCGAGCACAGATACGCAGTATTTT. This gives the protein CASSLGGGASTDTQYF.